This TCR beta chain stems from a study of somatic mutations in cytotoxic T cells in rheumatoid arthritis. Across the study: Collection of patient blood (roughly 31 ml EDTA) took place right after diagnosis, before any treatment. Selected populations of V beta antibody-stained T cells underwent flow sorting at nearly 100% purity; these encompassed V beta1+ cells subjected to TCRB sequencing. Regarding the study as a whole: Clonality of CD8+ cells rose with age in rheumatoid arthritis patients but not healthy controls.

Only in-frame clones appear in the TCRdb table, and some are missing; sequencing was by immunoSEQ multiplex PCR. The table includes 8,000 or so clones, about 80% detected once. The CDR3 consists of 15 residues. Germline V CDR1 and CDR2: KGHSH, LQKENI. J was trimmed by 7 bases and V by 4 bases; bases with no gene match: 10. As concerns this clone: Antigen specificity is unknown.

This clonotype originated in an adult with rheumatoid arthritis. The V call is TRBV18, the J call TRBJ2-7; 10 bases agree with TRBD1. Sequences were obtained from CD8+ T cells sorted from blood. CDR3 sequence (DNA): TGTGCCAGCTCACGACGGGACAGGGGCACCCGGGAGCAGTACTTC. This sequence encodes CASSRRDRGTREQYF.